A selection of T cell receptor beta chains follows, all from one sample in a study of blood T cell repertoires in COVID-19. The protocol was immunoSEQ multiplex PCR, while the TCRdb copy is restricted to in-frame clones and leaves out a portion. The sample includes about 120,000 clones, around 89% of them seen just once. Sequencing was performed on peripheral blood. These receptors originate from a woman aged 60-70 years with COVID-19, enrolled during active disease. Each CDR3 is given with its conserved first and last residue. The D gene is left open where the match is weak. Clone size, where shown, is once, few, many, or a class for clones that have expanded.

TRBJ2-3,TRBV6-6,NA,NA,TGTGCCAGCACCTTCGGCAGGGCCCCCCTGGATACGCAGTATTTT,CASTFGRAPLDTQYF
TRBJ2-7,TRBV9,NA,TRBD2,TGTGCCAGCAGCGAGGGACTAGCCGCCTACGAGCAGTACTTC,CASSEGLAAYEQYF
TRBJ1-1,TRBV5-4,once,NA,TGTGCCAGCAGCTTGGGGGCGACGAACACTGAAGCTTTCTTT,CASSLGATNTEAFF
TRBJ1-6,TRBV4-3,NA,NA,TGCGCCAGCTCCCACAGGGCCCCTCCCCAGACCTCTTCACCCCTCCACTTT,CASSHRAPPQTSSPLHF
TRBJ1-6,TRBV7-8,NA,NA,TGTGCCAGCAGCTTGACGGGGGGGCATTCACCCCTCCACTTT,CASSLTGGHSPLHF
TRBJ1-1,TRBV20-1,NA,NA,TGCAGTGCTAGTTTAGGGCTAGCGAGCCCTGAAGCTTTCTTT,CSASLGLASPEAFF
TRBJ1-1,TRBV3-1/TRBV3-2,NA,NA,TGTGCCAGCAGCCGGACACTTTTGGTGAACACTGAAGCTTTCTTT,CASSRTLLVNTEAFF
TRBJ1-1,TRBV5-1,NA,NA,TGCGCCAGCAGGACGATGACAGGCACGAACACTGAAGCTTTCTTT,CASRTMTGTNTEAFF
TRBJ2-1,TRBV6-2/TRBV6-3,NA,TRBD2,TGTGCCAGCAGTTACAGGGCACTAGCGGGGGGGCCCAATGAGCAGTTCTTC,CASSYRALAGGPNEQFF
TRBJ1-5,TRBV15,NA,TRBD1,TGTGCCACCAGCAGAGACCCGAACTTAGGGACAGCTAGATCCGATCAGCCCCAGCATTTT,CATSRDPNLGTARSDQPQHF
TRBJ1-2,TRBV6-5,NA,NA,TGTGCCAGCAGTTATGGGGCCCACTATGGCTACACCTTC,CASSYGAHYGYTF
TRBJ2-2,TRBV7-8,few,TRBD2,TGTGCCAGCACCCAGCGGGGGGGAACCGGGGAGCTGTTTTTT,CASTQRGGTGELFF
TRBJ1-3,TRBV4-1,NA,NA,TGCGCCAGCAGCCAAGGGCTGGGGACAAGTGGAAACACCATATATTTT,CASSQGLGTSGNTIYF
TRBJ2-5,TRBV9,NA,NA,TGTGCCAGCAGCGTAGACCATTTGGGAGTCCCGAAGACCCAGTACTTC,CASSVDHLGVPKTQYF
TRBJ1-1,TRBV7-9,NA,NA,TGTGCCAGCAGTACCACCGGGACAACGACCTCGAACACTGAAGCTTTCTTT,CASSTTGTTTSNTEAFF
TRBJ1-2,TRBV7-9,many,NA,TGTGCCAGCACCCCGGAAGGGGGTAGGGGTATAAGCTATGGCTACACCTTC,CASTPEGGRGISYGYTF
TRBJ2-6,TRBV19,NA,TRBD2,TGTGCCAGTAGTAGGGAGGGAACTGGGGCCAACGTCCTGACTTTC,CASSREGTGANVLTF
TRBJ2-1,TRBV2,NA,NA,TGTGCCAGCAAACGGGACTCCCGAGTAGGCAATGAGCAGTTCTTC,CASKRDSRVGNEQFF
TRBJ1-5,TRBV7-6,NA,NA,TGTGCCAGCAGCTCGGGGGGGAGGAATCAGCCCCAGCATTTT,CASSSGGRNQPQHF
TRBJ2-5,TRBV6-2/TRBV6-3,once,NA,TGTGCCAGCAGTTATGAGGGCCTAGCCCGAGAGACCCAGTACTTC,CASSYEGLARETQYF
TRBJ2-3,TRBV7-3,few,TRBD1,TGTGCCAGCAGCTTAAACGTGGGGACAGGGGAAGATACGCAGTATTTT,CASSLNVGTGEDTQYF
TRBJ2-7,TRBV15,NA,NA,TGTGCCACCAGCAGAGATCCCAGGTCCTACGAGCAGTACTTC,CATSRDPRSYEQYF
TRBJ1-4,TRBV7-9,NA,NA,TGTGCCAGCAGCTTAGCGCTATCCGGGGAAAAACTGTTTTTT,CASSLALSGEKLFF
TRBJ1-1,TRBV12-3/TRBV12-4,NA,TRBD1,TGTGCCAGCAGCCAGGGGGCGCTTACTGAAGCTTTCTTT,CASSQGALTEAFF
TRBJ1-5,TRBV19,NA,TRBD1,TGTGCCAGTACCTCGACAGGGGGCAGTCAGCCCCAGCATTTT,CASTSTGGSQPQHF
TRBJ2-5,TRBV20-1,NA,NA,TGCAGTGCTCCCGGGGAGACCCAGTACTTC,CSAPGETQYF
TRBJ1-1,TRBV3-1/TRBV3-2,NA,NA,TGTGCCAGCAGCCTCCTAGGGGGCACTGAAGCTTTCTTT,CASSLLGGTEAFF
TRBJ2-4,TRBV12-3/TRBV12-4,NA,NA,TGTGCCAGCAGCCTTAGGGAAGGGGGCATTCAGTACTTC,CASSLREGGIQYF
TRBJ2-7,TRBV29-1,once,NA,TGCAGCGTTGAAGATAAAGGGTTAGGGGCCGAGCAGTACTTC,CSVEDKGLGAEQYF
TRBJ1-2,TRBV25-1,NA,NA,TGTGCCAGCAGTGATGCCGGCCGAGGAGGGGATTTGAACTATGGCTACACCTTC,CASSDAGRGGDLNYGYTF
TRBJ1-5,TRBV7-6,few,NA,TGTGCCAGCAGCACGGGACATCTTAATCAGCCCCAGCATTTT,CASSTGHLNQPQHF
TRBJ2-1,TRBV19,few,NA,TGTGCCAGTAGTATCCCGGGACTCCCTTTGAACAATGAGCAGTTCTTC,CASSIPGLPLNNEQFF
TRBJ1-1,TRBV11-2,NA,NA,TGTGCCAGCAGGATAGGAGGGACCCGGAACACTGAAGCTTTCTTT,CASRIGGTRNTEAFF
TRBJ2-5,TRBV7-2,NA,NA,TGTGCCAGCAGCTTAGGAGCGGAACAAGAGACCCAGTACTTC,CASSLGAEQETQYF
TRBJ1-2,TRBV15,NA,NA,TGTGCCACCAGCAGACAGGGTCTCTATGGCTACACCTTC,CATSRQGLYGYTF
TRBJ1-1,TRBV30,NA,NA,TGTGCCTGGATACAGGCTGAAGCTTTCTTT,CAWIQAEAFF
TRBJ1-5,TRBV10-3,NA,NA,TGTGCCATCAGTGAGCTACCGACTGCGGTAGTTAATCAGCCCCAGCATTTT,CAISELPTAVVNQPQHF
TRBJ2-3,TRBV28,NA,TRBD1,TGTGCCACTGACCGGGACAGTCTTCAGTATTTT,CATDRDSLQYF
TRBJ2-2,TRBV27,NA,NA,TGTGCCAGCAGTTTATCGACTGGAACCACCGGGGAGCTGTTTTTT,CASSLSTGTTGELFF
TRBJ1-1,TRBV7-9,NA,NA,TGTGCCAGCAGCGCAGGGACTGAAGCTTTCTTT,CASSAGTEAFF
TRBJ2-3,TRBV20-1,NA,TRBD2,TGCAGTGCTAGTGGGCGGGGGGCGAGGAGAGATACGCAGTATTTT,CSASGRGARRDTQYF
TRBJ1-2,TRBV27,NA,NA,TGTGCCAGCAGAAGAACAGAGCACTATGGCTACACCTTC,CASRRTEHYGYTF
TRBJ2-5,TRBV27,once,NA,TGTGCCAGCAGTCCGGGGGTGTTCGGAGAGACCCAGTACTTC,CASSPGVFGETQYF
TRBJ1-2,TRBV4-3,few,NA,TGCGCCAGCAGCTCGCGGGGGCAGTGGTATGGCTACACCTTC,CASSSRGQWYGYTF
TRBJ2-5,TRBV7-9,NA,NA,TGTGCCAGCAGCATGGGCCAGGCCGTCTTGGAGACCCAGTACTTC,CASSMGQAVLETQYF
TRBJ1-5,TRBV6-1,NA,TRBD1,TGTGCCAGCAGTGAAGTTAAAGGGACAGGGGACCTGCCCCAGCATTTT,CASSEVKGTGDLPQHF
TRBJ1-5,TRBV7-3,NA,TRBD1,TGTGCCAGCAGCATAACAGGGGGAGAACAGCCCCAGCATTTT,CASSITGGEQPQHF
TRBJ1-1,TRBV27,NA,NA,TGTGCCAGCAGTTTCCATAGTACGCAAACTGAAGCTTTCTTT,CASSFHSTQTEAFF
TRBJ2-7,TRBV2,once,TRBD1,TGTGCCAGCAGCCCGGGACAGGGGCTCTATGAGCAGTACTTC,CASSPGQGLYEQYF
TRBJ1-1,TRBV5-1,NA,NA,TGCGCCAGCAGGCCGGGGTTAGGCACTGAAGCTTTCTTT,CASRPGLGTEAFF
TRBJ2-1,TRBV27,NA,TRBD2,TGTGCCAGCAGGCCGGGGAGCGGGACTATCTACAATGAGCAGTTCTTC,CASRPGSGTIYNEQFF